What follows is one T cell receptor beta chain and its context. Its antigen remains undetermined. The junction shows a germline mismatch at one end, possibly a read error. The cysteine opens and the phenylalanine closes a CDR3 of 10 amino acids. Solely the CDR3 DNA is kept, with 30 bases framed from the first base. Via the germline V gene (reference sequence), CDR1 is SEHNR and CDR2 FQNEAQ. These data belong to a study of CD8+ T cells in alopecia areata (dated by TCRdb to about 2018). Some background on the complete study: The treated patients, all with moderate-to-severe alopecia areata, were enrolled in an open-label pilot trial of oral tofacitinib given at 5 to 10 mg twice daily. Scalp clonality was compared among normal scalp (n=4), patchy alopecia areata scalp (n=8), and alopecia totalis/universalis scalp (n=8). Scalp tissue and sorted CD4+ and CD8+ peripheral blood T cells from patchy and totalis/universalis alopecia areata patients and from healthy controls were covered by human TCRbeta sequencing. The RNA source kit depended on sample type: the PAXgene miRNA kit for fixed scalp, the miRNeasy kit for PBMCs, and the RNeasy kit for mouse skin. immunoSEQ multiplex PCR using 35 Vbeta forward primers and 13 Jbeta reverse primers was used to amplify TCRbeta CDR3 regions. Tofacitinib was given for 6 to 18 months, followed by 6 months of follow-up off drug to assess delayed response and recurrence. To study T cell clonal expansion in alopecia areata, the researchers applied high-throughput TCRbeta sequencing to both the C3H/HeJ mouse model and human patients. Tofacitinib-treated patients had biopsies at baseline and at 4 and 24 weeks of treatment, with a later scalp biopsy in several patients. In treated patients, disease severity was measured using the SALT score, which gives the percentage of scalp surface area affected.

The sample's time point label is to be understood as: less than 25 weeks on oral tofacitinib. Taken with the paper, the label for treatment or condition translates to: oral pan-JAK inhibitor, 5-10 mg twice daily. Lesional scalp punch biopsies and peripheral blood were obtained from alopecia areata patients. PBMCs were isolated by density centrifugation and stained for CD3, CD4 and CD8, after which CD4+ and CD8+ T cells were sorted on a FACSAria. General study outcomes and caveats: Compared with mice, TCR sequences shared between patients were less clear, possibly partly because of HLA diversity across the patient population. Tofacitinib significantly decreased scalp clonality and the number of expanded CD8+ clones among the top 100 scalp clones. Scalp TCR repertoire analysis is complicated because resident alphabeta T cells in normal human skin are also sequenced, whereas mouse skin is dominated by gammadelta T cells. Many expanded lesional clones were found to persist in scalp and blood during tofacitinib treatment, and relapse after treatment cessation may be partly explained by this persistence. Higher clonality and more expanded CD8+ clones were observed in lesional scalp than in normal scalp, particularly in alopecia totalis/universalis, a finding suggestive of antigenic drive. Because the treated cohort was small and included a single nonresponder, larger studies are needed to assess links between baseline CD8+ expansion and response.

The library was made by the immunoSEQ multiplex PCR assay. For TCR sequencing, RNA was extracted from every sample and reverse transcribed into cDNA to serve as template. First-strand cDNA was synthesized with SuperScript III using a 2:1 mix of oligo-dT and random hexamers. Amplification bias was assessed with a synthetic immune receptor repertoire, and residual bias was removed computationally. In the original analysis: Raw reads were preprocessed for error removal, and CDR3 was defined according to IMGT conventions as running from the conserved cysteine to phenylalanine. Clonality was computed by normalizing Shannon entropy by log2 of the number of productive unique TCRs and subtracting the result from 1. Whether each scalp clone was CD4 or CD8 was inferred by checking scalp TCRbeta sequences against the CD4 and CD8 repertoires from sorted blood. TCRdb took this table from immuneACCESS and kept in-frame rearrangements with V and J called. Such tables lack part of the clones; where checked against another copy, unresolved V genes explain under half of the gap, and the rest is unexplained. The DNA gave D and trimming, while V, J and clone size come from that table. The sample includes under 150,000 clones, with around three fifths observed a single time. Together, the top ten hold more than 3% of the sample.

The sample in question was CD4+ T cells sorted from blood, obtained at week 24, from a patient treated with tofacitinib. Here the chain combines TRBV7-9 and TRBJ2-3, and the D gene may be TRBD1, 7 bases matching. The TCR sequence derives from a human donor with alopecia areata. The bases are TGTGCCAGCAGCCAGGGGGGAGGAGATTTT. It translates to CASSQGGGDF.